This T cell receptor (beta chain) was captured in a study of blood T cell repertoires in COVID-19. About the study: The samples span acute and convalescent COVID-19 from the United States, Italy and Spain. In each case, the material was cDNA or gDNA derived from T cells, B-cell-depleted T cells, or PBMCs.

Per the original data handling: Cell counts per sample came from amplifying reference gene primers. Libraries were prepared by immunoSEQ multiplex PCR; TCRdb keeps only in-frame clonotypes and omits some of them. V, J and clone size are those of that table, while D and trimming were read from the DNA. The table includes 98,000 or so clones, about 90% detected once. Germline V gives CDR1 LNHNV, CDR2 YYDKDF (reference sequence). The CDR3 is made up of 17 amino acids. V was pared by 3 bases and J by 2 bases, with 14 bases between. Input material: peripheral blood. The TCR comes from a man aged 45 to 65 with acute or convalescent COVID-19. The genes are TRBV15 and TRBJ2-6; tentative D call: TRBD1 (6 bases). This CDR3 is CATSRETQGAGANVLTF. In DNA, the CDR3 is TGTGCCACCAGCAGGGAAACACAGGGTGCTGGGGCCAACGTCCTGACTTTC.